These T cell receptor beta chains were read from a single sample in a study of shared clonotypes between healthy human individuals. Clones were sequenced by immunoSEQ multiplex PCR, and TCRdb holds only the in-frame ones, with some missing. This sample has over 850,000 clones, with around 78% found just once. Material: memory CD4+ T cells from PBMCs. These receptors were collected from a man aged 18-30 years in good health. Some clones in this sample may be carry-over from other donors' samples. Each CDR3 is given with its conserved first and last residue. The order of the fields is V gene, D gene, J gene, clone size, CDR3 length, CDR3 DNA, CDR3 protein. D genes are given only for firm matches. Expanded clones get a size class; other rows say once, few or many, or leave the size out.

TRBV23-1	.	TRBJ1-1	.	12	TGCGCCAGCAGTCAGGGGTTCACTGAAGCTTTCTTT	CASSQGFTEAFF
TRBV6-6	.	TRBJ1-6	.	13	TGTGCCAGCAGTCAGATACCGGTTTCACCCCTCCACTTT	CASSQIPVSPLHF
TRBV27	.	TRBJ2-6	.	15	TGTGCCAGCACTAAACAGGGCCCTGGGGCCAACGTCCTGACTTTC	CASTKQGPGANVLTF
TRBV28	.	TRBJ1-2	.	13	TGTGCCAGCAGTTTGACCCAGGACGCAGGCTACACCTTC	CASSLTQDAGYTF
TRBV18	.	TRBJ1-1	.	14	TGTGCCAGCTCACCCCGCAGGGAAGGCACTGAAGCTTTCTTT	CASSPRREGTEAFF
TRBV28	.	TRBJ1-2	.	13	TGTGCCAGCAGCGCCGCCGAGGGACGTGGCTACACCTTC	CASSAAEGRGYTF
TRBV18	.	TRBJ1-3	few	15	TGTGCCAGCTCACCACCCGGGGAAGCTGGAAACACCATATATTTT	CASSPPGEAGNTIYF
TRBV7-9	.	TRBJ1-1	once	14	TGTGCCAGCAGCTTTTCCGGGGGAAACACTGAAGCTTTCTTT	CASSFSGGNTEAFF
TRBV6-5	.	TRBJ2-3	.	15	TGTGCCAGCAGCGGAAAGGGTATCGAGACAGATACGCAGTATTTT	CASSGKGIETDTQYF
TRBV4-2	.	TRBJ2-5	.	14	TGTGCCAGCAGCCAAGATCGCCTATTGGAGACCCAGTACTTC	CASSQDRLLETQYF
TRBV6-1	TRBD1	TRBJ1-5	.	15	TGTGCCAGCAGTGAAACAGGGGGGGGGCCTCAGCCCCAGCATTTT	CASSETGGGPQPQHF
TRBV10-1	.	TRBJ1-2	.	12	TGCGCCAGCAGTGAAGGACGAGATCGTCTCACCTTC	CASSEGRDRLTF
TRBV11-1	TRBD1	TRBJ2-1	.	15	TGTGCCAGCAGCGTTACGCGACAGGGGGGCAATGAGCAGTTCTTC	CASSVTRQGGNEQFF
TRBV12-2	.	TRBJ2-3	.	15	TGTGCAAGTCGCTTAGAGACGGTCCCCGCAGATACGCAGTATTTT	CASRLETVPADTQYF
TRBV10-3	.	TRBJ1-1	.	14	TGTGCCATCAGTGAGTCGTGGGTGGGCACTGAAGCTTTCTTT	CAISESWVGTEAFF
TRBV6-5	TRBD1	TRBJ1-2	.	14	TGTGCCAGCAGCCCCGGACAGGGGAACTATGGCTACACCTTC	CASSPGQGNYGYTF
TRBV19	.	TRBJ1-2	.	14	TGTGCCAGTAGTATTTTGTGGGGAGACTATGGCTACACCTTC	CASSILWGDYGYTF
TRBV6-5	.	TRBJ1-5	many	12	TGTGCCAGCACCACGGGGAATCAGCCCCAGCATTTT	CASTTGNQPQHF
TRBV7-8	.	TRBJ2-7	.	14	TGTGCCAGCAGCTTATTCGCAGGGTCCTACGAGCAGTACTTC	CASSLFAGSYEQYF
TRBV28	.	TRBJ1-3	once	15	TGTGCCAGCACCACAAGGGAGGGGATGAGAAACACCATATATTTT	CASTTREGMRNTIYF
TRBV2	.	TRBJ1-1	.	14	TGTGCCAGCAGGGAGCTAGGACAGAACACTGAAGCTTTCTTT	CASRELGQNTEAFF
TRBV19	.	TRBJ2-3	.	15	TGTGCCAGTAGGAGCCACGGAATTAACACAGATACGCAGTATTTT	CASRSHGINTDTQYF
TRBV18	TRBD1	TRBJ1-1	.	16	TGTGCCAGCTCACCATTTCAGTGGGACAGAGATACTGAAGCTTTCTTT	CASSPFQWDRDTEAFF
TRBV28	.	TRBJ1-6	.	15	TGTGCCAGCAGTGGGCAGGAATCCTATAATTCACCCCTCCACTTT	CASSGQESYNSPLHF
TRBV7-2	.	TRBJ2-1	.	14	TGTGCCAGCAGCTTCGTGCAGTCCTACAATGAGCAGTTCTTC	CASSFVQSYNEQFF
TRBV11-2	TRBD2	TRBJ2-3	.	18	TGTGCCAGCAGCTTAGAAGGGGGACTAGGATCGTGGGGAGATACGCAGTATTTT	CASSLEGGLGSWGDTQYF
TRBV2	.	TRBJ2-6	once	13	TGTGCCAGCAAAGGGTATGGGGCCAACGTCCTGACTTTC	CASKGYGANVLTF
TRBV5-1	TRBD2	TRBJ2-7	.	15	TGCGCCAGCAGCTTGGCGCCTAGCGGGAGTGGCGAGCAGTACTTC	CASSLAPSGSGEQYF
TRBV6-7	.	TRBJ1-2	.	12	TGTGCCAGCAGTGGCTTCGTAGACGGCTACACCTTC	CASSGFVDGYTF
TRBV12-5	.	TRBJ1-1	.	13	TGTGCTAGTGGTTTGACAGGGTTTTCTGAAGCTTTCTTT	CASGLTGFSEAFF
TRBV10-1	.	TRBJ1-2	.	13	TGCGCCAGCAGTTCTGGGCTCAACTATGGCTACACCTTC	CASSSGLNYGYTF
TRBV11-1	.	TRBJ2-6	few	17	TGTGCCAGCAGCTTAGGGCGACAGCCCTCTGGGGCCAACGTCCTGACTTTC	CASSLGRQPSGANVLTF
TRBV28	.	TRBJ1-5	once	15	TGTGCCAGCAGTCCTCCTCCGATCGACAATCAGCCCCAGCATTTT	CASSPPPIDNQPQHF
TRBV5-1	.	TRBJ2-3	.	14	TGCGCCAGCAGCTTGGGACAGCTCACAGATACGCAGTATTTT	CASSLGQLTDTQYF
TRBV27	.	TRBJ1-1	.	13	TGTGCCAGCGGGGAGAGAGTTTCCACTGAAGCTTTCTTT	CASGERVSTEAFF
TRBV7-9	.	TRBJ2-5	.	14	TGTGCCAGCAGCTTAGGTTCAGACCAAGAGACCCAGTACTTC	CASSLGSDQETQYF
TRBV4-1	.	TRBJ1-2	.	13	TGCGCCAGCAGCCACGAGGGGAACTATGGCTACACCTTC	CASSHEGNYGYTF
TRBV28	.	TRBJ2-3	.	14	TGTGCCAGCAGTTTATCCCGGAGCACAGATACGCAGTATTTT	CASSLSRSTDTQYF
TRBV5-8	TRBD1	TRBJ1-4	.	15	TGTGCCAGCAGCCTCAGGACAGGGGGTGATGAAAAACTGTTTTTT	CASSLRTGGDEKLFF
TRBV5-1	.	TRBJ2-1	.	14	TGCGCCAGCAGCTTGGGCACAGGTTACAATGAGCAGTTCTTC	CASSLGTGYNEQFF
TRBV13	.	TRBJ1-3	few	16	TGTGCCAGCAGCTTCTCCCGACAGTACTCTGGAAACACCATATATTTT	CASSFSRQYSGNTIYF
TRBV6-6	TRBD1	TRBJ2-2	.	16	TGTGCCAGCAGTTATTTGGGACAGGGGGGGACCGGGGAGCTGTTTTTT	CASSYLGQGGTGELFF
TRBV2	.	TRBJ2-5	.	12	TGTGCCAGCAGTCCCTCCGGAGAGACCCAGTACTTC	CASSPSGETQYF
TRBV5-1	TRBD1	TRBJ1-3	.	15	TGCGCCAGCAGCCCGGACAGGAGCTCTGGAAACACCATATATTTT	CASSPDRSSGNTIYF
TRBV7-9	TRBD1	TRBJ2-4	.	15	TGTGCCAGCAGCTTAGGGCAATCCAGGGGGAACATTCAGTACTTC	CASSLGQSRGNIQYF
TRBV28	TRBD1	TRBJ1-2	once	13	TGTGCCAGCAGTTGGACAGGGGGTTATGGCTACACCTTC	CASSWTGGYGYTF
TRBV11-2	.	TRBJ2-7	.	11	TGTGCCAGCAGCCCGTTCACCGAGCAGTACTTC	CASSPFTEQYF
TRBV7-3	TRBD2	TRBJ2-1	.	14	TGTGCCAGCAGCCCGGGACTAGGATTCGATGAGCAGTTCTTC	CASSPGLGFDEQFF
TRBV5-5	.	TRBJ2-3	.	17	TGTGCCAGCAGCTGGGGTAGGGGCGGCCCGGGAACAGATACGCAGTATTTT	CASSWGRGGPGTDTQYF
TRBV5-1	.	TRBJ2-7	.	15	TGCGCCAGCAGCGTTACAGGCCTCGCCACCTACGAGCAGTACTTC	CASSVTGLATYEQYF
TRBV4-3	TRBD2	TRBJ2-7	once	16	TGCGCCAGCAGCCGTGTGGTTAGCGGGGGGCCCTACGAGCAGTACTTC	CASSRVVSGGPYEQYF
TRBV2	.	TRBJ1-5	.	14	TGTGCCAGCACTAAGATTGGGGGGAATCAGCCCCAGCATTTT	CASTKIGGNQPQHF
TRBV9	.	TRBJ2-7	.	14	TGTGCCAGCAGCGCAAGACTCGGGTCCTACGAGCAGTACTTC	CASSARLGSYEQYF
TRBV18	.	TRBJ1-5	.	15	TGTGCCAGCTCACCATCCGCAGGGGGCAATCAGCCCCAGCATTTT	CASSPSAGGNQPQHF
TRBV5-4	.	TRBJ1-1	.	16	TGTGCCAGCAGCTTGAGCTGGGGGCGTGGAGGGACTGAAGCTTTCTTT	CASSLSWGRGGTEAFF